Each of the 30 T cell receptor beta chains below was sequenced from the same sample in a study of spatial heterogeneity in lung cancer. The study, taken as a whole, reports: Tumor mutation counts were tracked by expanded intratumoral alpha and beta TCR counts.

TCRdb passed the 5' RACE reads through MiXCR, listing each CDR3 protein once. The data show about 24,000 distinct CDR3 sequences, with 8% to 10% seen just once and over 7.5% held by the top ten. The time point denotes: sample taken at primary tumor resection. No antigens are known for them. Sequenced material: lung tumor tissue, taken at surgery. These receptors were obtained from a male donor with early-stage non-small cell lung cancer.

This clonotype was recorded at least ten times. This chain joins TRBV5-1 and TRBJ1-3; D is unresolved. The CDR3 has 14 amino acids. CDR1 is SGHRS, CDR2 YFSETQ, per germline. The germline V and J ends were trimmed by 5 bases and 6 bases, with 15 bases remaining between them. CDR3 bases: TGCGCCAGCAGGAAAGAGTTGGTGGAAAACACCATATATTTT. Translating gives CASRKELVENTIYF.

Judged by abundance, this clonotype is medium-sized. V usage is TRBV10-3 and J usage is TRBJ2-5; TRBD2 matches 12 bases. Germline CDR1 and CDR2: ENHRY and SYGVKD. V gave up 9 bases and J gave up 3 bases; unmatched junction bases: 2. The CDR3 has 13 residues. The CDR3 protein is CAIRLAGEETQYF. The CDR3 DNA sequence: TGTGCCATAAGACTAGCGGGGGAAGAGACCCAGTACTTC.

V gene TRBV7-2 combines with J gene TRBJ2-5; 10 bases align to TRBD1. This CDR3 is built from 15 residues. The V gene's germline CDR1 is SGHTA and CDR2 FQGNSA. V was pared by 6 bases and J by 2 bases, with 6 bases of the junction left unmatched. This chain's CDR3 is CASSDRGRTQETQYF. As DNA, the CDR3 is TGTGCCAGCAGTGACAGGGGGCGGACACAAGAGACCCAGTACTTC. The variable domain in full, completed from reference TRBV7-2 and TRBJ2-5, reads GAGVSQSPSNKVTEKGKDVELRCDPISGHTALYWYRQSLGQGLEFLIYFQGNSAPDKSGLPSDRFSAERTGGSVSTLTIQRTQQEDSAVYLCASSDRGRTQETQYFGPGTRLLVL.

Remarks on this clonotype: An end of the junction does not agree with germline; a read error may underlie this. This sequence joins TRBV4-1 and TRBJ2-5; 9 bases match TRBD1. Germline CDR1 MGHRA, CDR2 YSYEKL. The CDR3 totals 15 residues. The CDR3 DNA follows: TGCGCCGGCAGCCGGGGGACAGGGCGTGGAGAGACCCAGTACTTC. It codes for CAGSRGTGRGETQYF.

The gene calls are TRBV12-3 or TRBV12-4 and TRBJ2-1, with 10 bases lining up with TRBD2. This CDR3 is built from 15 residues. J was trimmed by 4 bases and V by 6 bases; bases with no gene match: 6. DNA of the CDR3: TGTGCCAGCAGGCGAGGGACTAGCGATTACAATGAGCAGTTCTTC. It specifies CASRRGTSDYNEQFF.

This clonotype was counted many times. This chain links TRBV23-1 with TRBJ2-2; D might be TRBD1 (5 bases). TRBV23-1 qualifies as an ORF whose function is uncertain. V was clipped by 0 bases and J by 4 bases, with 12 bases between them. The CDR3 spans 16 residues. The CDR3 region has the DNA TGCGCCAGCAGTCAATCGAAGGGGCATAGCACCGGGGAGCTGTTTTTT. It specifies CASSQSKGHSTGELFF.

This clonotype was recorded once. V and J are TRBV6-4 and TRBJ2-2; D perhaps matches TRBD2 (6 bases). The CDR3 is made up of 15 amino acids. V was shortened by 3 bases and J by 10 bases, with 18 bases between the two germline ends. Germline values: CDR1 MRHNA, CDR2 SNTAGT. The CDR3, as DNA: TGTGCCAGCAGTGAATCGGGACTCCCCAGAGAGGAGCTGTTTTTT. Translated: CASSESGLPREELFF.

This clonotype appeared many times. The CDR3 region has the DNA TGTGCCAGCAGTTTAGCGCATAATCAGCCCCAGCATTTT. Protein product: CASSLAHNQPQHF. The chain carries TRBV12-3 or TRBV12-4 and TRBJ1-5; D gene ambiguous. The CDR3 extends over 13 amino acids. V lost 0 bases and J lost 4, with 4 bases in between.

This clonotype was counted ten times or more. The chain combines TRBV27 with TRBJ2-7, with D possibly being TRBD1 (6 bases). The V and J ends lost 0 bases and 6 bases respectively, with 6 bases between them. There are 12 residues in the CDR3. CDR1 is MNHEY, CDR2 SMNVEV, per germline (reference sequence). CDR3 nucleotide sequence: TGTGCCAGCAGTTTATCAGGGGGCGAGCAGTACTTC. Amino acid sequence: CASSLSGGEQYF.

This clonotype was seen at least ten times. The CDR3 region has the DNA TGCAGTGCTAGGACAGGGGTAGGGAACACTGAAGCTTTCTTT. Protein: CSARTGVGNTEAFF. This chain uses TRBV20-1 with TRBJ1-1; 8 bases align to TRBD1. This CDR3 spans 14 amino acids. Germline CDR1 is DFQATT and CDR2 is SNEGSKA (reference sequence). The V gene end was trimmed by 3 bases and the J gene end by 1 base; junction bases not matched to a gene: 4.

This clonotype was counted only a few times. The CDR3 nucleotides are TGCAGTGCTAGAGTCCCGACAGGGGAGGCTTCACCCCTCCACTTT. Translated, it gives CSARVPTGEASPLHF. This chain joins TRBV20-1 and TRBJ1-6; the match to TRBD1 covers 8 bases. J lost 9 bases, V lost 1 base, and 8 bases had no gene match. From germline, CDR1 is DFQATT and CDR2 SNEGSKA (reference sequence). The CDR3 length is 15 residues.

This chain connects TRBV3-1 to TRBJ2-2; 9 bases match TRBD1. The CDR3 is 17 amino acids. Germline V gene data show CDR1 as LGHDT and CDR2 as YNNKEL (reference sequence). The junction had 4 bases not matched to a gene; V was cut back by 2 bases and J by 0 bases. The CDR3 DNA reads as TGTGCCAGCAGCCAATACCGGGACAGGGCGAACACCGGGGAGCTGTTTTTT. Translated: CASSQYRDRANTGELFF.

This clonotype was seen more than once but under ten times. The genes are TRBV18 and TRBJ1-1; 7 bases are shared with TRBD1. J gave up 4 bases and V 6 bases, and 5 bases lay outside the gene matches. The V gene's germline CDR1 is KGHSH and CDR2 LQKENI. The CDR3 runs to 13 residues. The CDR3 coding sequence is TGTGCCAGCTCCCAGGGGGGGAGCACTGAAGCTTTCTTT. Its protein is CASSQGGSTEAFF.

By sample fraction, this clonotype is medium-sized. This sequence joins TRBV6-5 and TRBJ2-7; tentatively, D is TRBD1 (5 bases). This CDR3 comprises 14 residues. V was clipped by 7 bases and J by 1 base, with 14 bases between them. Germline-derived CDR1 and CDR2 are MNHEY and SVGAGI. The CDR3 coding sequence is TGTGCCAGCACCACCCTGACAGCTTCCTACGAGCAGTACTTC. This gives the protein CASTTLTASYEQYF.

In this sample, this clonotype turned up many times. The J gene is TRBJ2-3, the V gene TRBV5-4; D may be TRBD2 (5 bases). V was cut by 2 bases and J by 0 bases, with 10 bases left in between. Germline assignment: CDR1 SGHNT and CDR2 YYREEE (reference sequence). The CDR3 is 15 amino acids. CDR3 residues: CASSFGGPSTDTQYF. In nucleotides, the CDR3 is TGTGCCAGCAGCTTCGGCGGGCCTAGCACAGATACGCAGTATTTT.

There are many counts of this clonotype. This rearrangement joins TRBV10-3 to TRBJ2-1; D tentatively reads TRBD1 or TRBD2 (5 bases each). The CDR3 contains 14 residues. In germline, CDR1 is ENHRY, CDR2 SYGVKD. V was shortened by 0 bases and J by 14 bases, with 17 bases between the two germline ends. For the CDR3, the DNA is TGTGCCATCAGTGAGTCGGGGCACCCTCGGGGTGAGTTCTTC. Its protein is CAISESGHPRGEFF.

In its sample, this clonotype was seen a few times. This chain uses TRBV15 with TRBJ2-3; a weak D match, TRBD2 (5 bases). The CDR3 is made up of 14 amino acids. Trimming pared 6 bases from V and 0 bases from J, leaving 10 bases between. The V gene's germline CDR1 is LNHNV and CDR2 YYDKDF (reference sequence). The chain's CDR3 is CATRLGGSTDTQYF. The CDR3 region has the DNA TGTGCCACCAGACTGGGCGGGAGCACAGATACGCAGTATTTT.

This clonotype was seen ten or more times. The J gene is TRBJ1-6, the V gene TRBV7-2, with D uncertain. The CDR3 contains 17 residues. The germline CDR1 and CDR2 sequences are SGHTA and FQGNSA. The V gene lost 1 base and the J gene lost 8 bases, with 18 bases spanning the gap. The CDR3 loop is CASSLGFGKISYSPLHF. CDR3 DNA: TGTGCCAGCAGCTTAGGTTTCGGCAAGATATCGTATTCACCCCTCCACTTT.

The rearrangement joins TRBV10-3 to TRBJ1-5; 7 positions agree with TRBD1. Germline trimming cut 4 bases from V and 4 bases from J; bases unmatched to any gene: 7. CDR3 length: 15 residues. Germline lookup yields CDR1 ENHRY and CDR2 SYGVKD. This CDR3 is CAISAGTALNQPQHF. CDR3 nucleotides: TGTGCCATCAGTGCTGGGACAGCACTTAATCAGCCCCAGCATTTT.

V is TRBV7-9 and J is TRBJ2-3; D is uncertain. The length of the CDR3 is 14 residues. Trimming cost V 4 bases and J 2 bases, with 10 bases left between them. Germline V CDR1 and CDR2: SEHNR, FQNEAQ (reference sequence). This CDR3 is CASSYRAHTDTQYF. Written as DNA, the CDR3 is TGTGCCAGCAGCTACCGGGCCCACACAGATACGCAGTATTTT.

This clonotype was observed many times. The rearrangement links TRBV5-1 to TRBJ1-2, with D maybe TRBD1 (6 bases). The CDR3 contains 13 residues. Trimming cost V 5 bases and J 2 bases, with 10 bases left between them. Germline V gene sequence: CDR1 SGHRS, CDR2 YFSETQ. CDR3 region: CASRVDRNYGYTF. The CDR3 region has the DNA TGCGCCAGCAGGGTGGACAGAAACTATGGCTACACCTTC.

This clonotype appeared many times. V gene TRBV3-1 combines with J gene TRBJ1-1, with D possibly being TRBD1 (5 bases). CDR3 size: 12 residues. Trimming cost V 1 base and J 7 bases, with 7 bases left between them. Germline-derived CDR1 and CDR2 are LGHDT and YNNKEL (reference sequence). DNA of the CDR3: TGTGCCAGCAGCCAAGGGGGCGGTGAAGCTTTCTTT. This encodes CASSQGGGEAFF.

J is TRBJ2-7 and V is TRBV3-1; TRBD1 matches at 7 bases. Germline V lookup: CDR1 LGHDT, CDR2 YNNKEL (reference sequence). Losses at the gene ends were 3 bases for V and 1 base for J; bases not matched to a gene: 6. The CDR3 has 15 residues. CDR3 loop: CASSHHGRGSYEQYF. The CDR3, as DNA: TGTGCCAGCAGCCACCACGGCAGGGGGTCCTACGAGCAGTACTTC.

This clonotype was counted ten times or more. The rearrangement joins TRBV2 to TRBJ2-1, with 10 bases fitting TRBD1. The germline V gene encodes CDR1 SNHLY and CDR2 FYNNEI. The CDR3 runs 12 residues. V lost 6 bases, J lost 14 bases, and 7 bases stayed unmatched. CDR3 in DNA: TGTGCCAGCAGCCCTGGGGACAGGGGAAAGTTCTTC. Its translation: CASSPGDRGKFF.

This clonotype was seen many times. This rearrangement joins TRBV27 to TRBJ1-6; D is unclear. Germline V gene data show CDR1 as MNHEY and CDR2 as SMNVEV (reference sequence). This CDR3 region has 14 residues. Between the trimmed V and J ends, which lost 1 base and 7 bases, there was a span of 8 bases. This CDR3 reads CASSLLYPNSPLHF. As DNA, the CDR3 is TGTGCCAGCAGTTTATTGTACCCCAATTCACCCCTCCACTTT.

This clonotype is medium-sized in the sample. This chain uses TRBV15 with TRBJ1-2; D is uncertain. From germline, CDR1 is LNHNV and CDR2 YYDKDF (reference sequence). Deletions cut 0 bases from V and 8 bases from J, with 13 bases between. The CDR3 sequence is 14 residues long. CDR3 region: CATSRDLAPGGYTF. The DNA of the CDR3 is TGTGCCACCAGCAGAGATCTGGCCCCCGGGGGCTACACCTTC.

This clonotype was seen at least ten times. The chain uses TRBV20-1 and TRBJ1-2, with D maybe TRBD1 (5 bases). The V end was cut by 3 bases, the J end by 8 bases, with 16 bases between. The germline V gene has CDR1 DFQATT and CDR2 SNEGSKA (reference sequence). CDR3 length: 13 residues. CDR3 in DNA: TGCAGTGCTAGCCCCGGCAGGGATAGCGGCTACACCTTC. Its protein product is CSASPGRDSGYTF.

V usage is TRBV20-1 and J usage is TRBJ2-2; TRBD1 aligns across 10 bases. Germline V gene data show CDR1 as DFQATT and CDR2 as SNEGSKA (reference sequence). V lost 5 bases, J lost 4 bases, and 7 bases stayed unmatched. The CDR3 totals 15 residues. CDR3 nucleotide sequence: TGCAGTGCTCCTAGACAGGGGGCGGGCACCGGGGAGCTGTTTTTT. Its protein product is CSAPRQGAGTGELFF.

This clonotype was picked up a small number of times. This chain joins TRBV9 and TRBJ2-5, with a possible D match to TRBD2 (5 bases). With 1 base removed from V and 1 base from J, the gap between germline ends came to 11 bases. CDR3 length equals 15 residues. Germline CDR1 reads SGDLS; CDR2 reads YYNGEE. The CDR3 DNA sequence: TGTGCCAGCAGCGTAAATTCGAGGGTCCAAGAGACCCAGTACTTC. It codes for CASSVNSRVQETQYF.

V and J are TRBV7-3 and TRBJ2-2; D is unresolved. CDR1 is SGHTA, CDR2 FQGTGA, per germline. V was cut by 3 bases and J by 0 bases, with 11 bases left in between. The CDR3 runs 16 residues. The CDR3 nucleotides are TGTGCCAGCAGCTTGGGCGGTAACGCGAACACCGGGGAGCTGTTTTTT. Amino acid sequence: CASSLGGNANTGELFF. Looking up the rest from reference TRBV7-3 and TRBJ2-2 gives the full variable domain: GAGVSQTPSNKVTEKGKYVELRCDPISGHTALYWYRQSLGQGPEFLIYFQGTGAADDSGLPNDRFFAVRPEGSVSTLKIQRTERGDSAVYLCASSLGGNANTGELFFGEGSRLTVL.